The sequence of this TCR beta chain was determined in a study of vaccination and CD4 T cells after COVID-19. This clonotype rates as hyperexpanded. The antigen is undetermined. With the Oncomine TCR Beta short-read assay, DNA from cultured CD4+ T cells was sequenced. Via MiXCR, TCRdb re-called the PCR reads, giving one row per CDR3 protein. The table includes thousands of distinct CDR3 sequences, over 20% detected once. Described treatment: approximately nine-day PBMC culture with coronavirus spike peptide pools or control peptides (ViraFEST assay). Per the germline V gene, CDR1 is MNHNS and CDR2 is SASEGT. Germline trimming cut 4 bases from V and 6 bases from J; bases unmatched to any gene: 3. CDR3 length equals 15 residues.

The chain uses TRBV6-1 and TRBJ1-6, with 10 nucleotides matching TRBD1. Sequencing was performed on CD4+ T cells from blood, cultured in vitro, taken after SARS-CoV-2 vaccination. This TCR was sampled from a human donor who had recovered from COVID-19. CDR3 protein: CASSGGQGLNSPLHF. DNA for the CDR3: TGTGCCAGCAGTGGGGGACAGGGGCTTAATTCACCCCTCCACTTT.